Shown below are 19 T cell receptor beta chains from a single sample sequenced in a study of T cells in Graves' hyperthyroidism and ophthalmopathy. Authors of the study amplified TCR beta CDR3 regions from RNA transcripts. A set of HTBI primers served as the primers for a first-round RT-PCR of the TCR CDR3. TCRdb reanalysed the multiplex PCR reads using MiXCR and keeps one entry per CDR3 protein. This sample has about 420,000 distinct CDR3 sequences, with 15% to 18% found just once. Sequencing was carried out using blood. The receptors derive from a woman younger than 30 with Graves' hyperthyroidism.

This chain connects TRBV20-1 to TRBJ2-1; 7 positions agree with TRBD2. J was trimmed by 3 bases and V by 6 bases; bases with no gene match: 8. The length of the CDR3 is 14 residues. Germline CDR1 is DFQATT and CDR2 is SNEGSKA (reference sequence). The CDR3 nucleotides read TGCAGTGCCCCCGGACCGGGGGGCTACAATGAGCAGTTCTTC. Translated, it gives CSAPGPGGYNEQFF.

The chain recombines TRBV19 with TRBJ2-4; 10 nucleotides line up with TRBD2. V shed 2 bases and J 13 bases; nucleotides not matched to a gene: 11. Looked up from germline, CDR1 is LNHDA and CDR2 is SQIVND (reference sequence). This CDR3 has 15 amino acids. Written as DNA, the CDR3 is TGTGCCAGTAGTATAAGGACTAGCGGACTTCTGGGACAGTACTTC. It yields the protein CASSIRTSGLLGQYF.

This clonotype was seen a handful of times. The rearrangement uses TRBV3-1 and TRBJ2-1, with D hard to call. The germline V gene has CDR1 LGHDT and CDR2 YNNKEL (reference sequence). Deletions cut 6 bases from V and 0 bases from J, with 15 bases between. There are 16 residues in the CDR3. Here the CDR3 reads CASSLGYSSSYNEQFF. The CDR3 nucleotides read TGTGCCAGCAGTCTGGGATACTCGAGCTCCTACAATGAGCAGTTCTTC.

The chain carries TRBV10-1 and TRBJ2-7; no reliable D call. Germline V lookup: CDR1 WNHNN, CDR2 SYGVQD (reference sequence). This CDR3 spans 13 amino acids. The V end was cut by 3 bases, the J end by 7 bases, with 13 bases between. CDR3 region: CASSDESPWEQYF. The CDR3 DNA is TGCGCCAGCAGTGACGAGTCCCCCTGGGAGCAGTACTTC.

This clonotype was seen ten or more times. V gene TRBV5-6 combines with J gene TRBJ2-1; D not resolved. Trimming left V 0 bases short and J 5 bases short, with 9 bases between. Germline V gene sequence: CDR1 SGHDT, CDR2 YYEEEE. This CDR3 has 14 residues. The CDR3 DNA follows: TGTGCCAGCAGCTTGGACCTGTCCGACAATGAGCAGTTCTTC. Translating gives CASSLDLSDNEQFF.

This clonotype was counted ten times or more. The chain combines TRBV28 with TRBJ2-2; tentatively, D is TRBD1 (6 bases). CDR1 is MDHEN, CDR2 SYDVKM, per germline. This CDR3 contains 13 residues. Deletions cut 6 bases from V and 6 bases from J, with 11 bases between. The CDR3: CASRNRVPGELFF. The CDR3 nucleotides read TGTGCCAGCAGGAACAGGGTCCCCGGGGAGCTGTTTTTT.

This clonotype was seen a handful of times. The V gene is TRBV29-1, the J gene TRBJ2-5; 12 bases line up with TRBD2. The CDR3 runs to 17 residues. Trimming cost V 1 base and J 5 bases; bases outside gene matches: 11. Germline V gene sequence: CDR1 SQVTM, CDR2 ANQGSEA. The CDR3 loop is CSVEGRLAGGLGETQYF. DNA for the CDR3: TGCAGCGTTGAAGGTCGGCTAGCGGGGGGGCTGGGGGAGACCCAGTACTTC.

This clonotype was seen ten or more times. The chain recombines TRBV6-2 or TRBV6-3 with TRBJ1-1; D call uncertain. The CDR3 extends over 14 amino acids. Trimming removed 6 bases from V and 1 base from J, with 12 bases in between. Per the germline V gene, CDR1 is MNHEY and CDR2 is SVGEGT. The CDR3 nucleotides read TGTGCCAGCAGGACGGACGGGAGGAACACTGAAGCTTTCTTT. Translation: CASRTDGRNTEAFF.

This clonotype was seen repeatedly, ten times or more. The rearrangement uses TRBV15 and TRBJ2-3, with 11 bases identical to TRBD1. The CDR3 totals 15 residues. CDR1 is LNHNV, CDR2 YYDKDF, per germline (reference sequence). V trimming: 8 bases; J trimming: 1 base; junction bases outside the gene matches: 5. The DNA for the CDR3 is TGTGCCACCGCCCGGGGACAGGGGGGCACAGATACGCAGTATTTT. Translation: CATARGQGGTDTQYF. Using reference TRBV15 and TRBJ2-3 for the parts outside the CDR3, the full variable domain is DAMVIQNPRYQVTQFGKPVTLSCSQTLNHNVMYWYQQKSSQAPKLLFHYYDKDFNNEADTPDNFQSRRPNTSFCFLDIRSPGLGDTAMYLCATARGQGGTDTQYFGPGTRLTVL.

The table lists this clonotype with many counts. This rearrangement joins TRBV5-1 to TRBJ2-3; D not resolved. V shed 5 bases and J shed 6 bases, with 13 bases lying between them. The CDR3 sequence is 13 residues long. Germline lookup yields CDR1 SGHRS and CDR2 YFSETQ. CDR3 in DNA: TGCGCCAGCAGTTTACCCACGTCGGATACGCAGTATTTT. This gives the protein CASSLPTSDTQYF.

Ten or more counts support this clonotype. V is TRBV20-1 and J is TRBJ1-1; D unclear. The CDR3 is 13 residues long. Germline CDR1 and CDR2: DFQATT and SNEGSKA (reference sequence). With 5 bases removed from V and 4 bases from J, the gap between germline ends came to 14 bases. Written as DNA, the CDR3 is TGCAGTGCTCAGCGTTTTCTGAGCACTGAAGCTTTCTTT. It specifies CSAQRFLSTEAFF.

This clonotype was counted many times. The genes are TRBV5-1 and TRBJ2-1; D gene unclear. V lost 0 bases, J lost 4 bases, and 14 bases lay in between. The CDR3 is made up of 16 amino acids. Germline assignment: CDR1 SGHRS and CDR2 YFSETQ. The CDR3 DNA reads TGCGCCAGCAGCTTGGCCGCCCAGCCGGTTTACAATGAGCAGTTCTTC. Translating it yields CASSLAAQPVYNEQFF.

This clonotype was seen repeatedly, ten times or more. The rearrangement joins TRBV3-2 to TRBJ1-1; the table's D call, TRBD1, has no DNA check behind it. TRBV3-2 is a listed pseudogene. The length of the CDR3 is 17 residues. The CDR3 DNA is TGTGCCAGCAGCCAAGATCTTTCTCGGACAGGGTACACTGAAGCTTTCTTT. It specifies CASSQDLSRTGYTEAFF.

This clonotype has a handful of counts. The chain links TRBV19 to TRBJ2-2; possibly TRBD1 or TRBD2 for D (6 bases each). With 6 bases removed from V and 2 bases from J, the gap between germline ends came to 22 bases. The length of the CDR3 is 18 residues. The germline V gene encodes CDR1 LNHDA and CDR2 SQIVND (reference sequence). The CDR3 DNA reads TGTGCCAGTAGCCCACCCCCTACAGGGACTTTTAACACCGGGGAGCTGTTTTTT. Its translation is CASSPPPTGTFNTGELFF.

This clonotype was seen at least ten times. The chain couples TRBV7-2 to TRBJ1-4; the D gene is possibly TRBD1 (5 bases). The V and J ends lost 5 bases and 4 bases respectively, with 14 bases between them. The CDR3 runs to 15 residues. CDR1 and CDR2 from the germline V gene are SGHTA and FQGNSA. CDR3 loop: CASSSRDGNNEKLFF. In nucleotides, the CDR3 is TGTGCCAGCAGCAGCCGGGACGGGAATAATGAAAAACTGTTTTTT. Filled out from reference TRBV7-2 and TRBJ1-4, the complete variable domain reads GAGVSQSPSNKVTEKGKDVELRCDPISGHTALYWYRQSLGQGLEFLIYFQGNSAPDKSGLPSDRFSAERTGGSVSTLTIQRTQQEDSAVYLCASSSRDGNNEKLFFGSGTQLSVL.

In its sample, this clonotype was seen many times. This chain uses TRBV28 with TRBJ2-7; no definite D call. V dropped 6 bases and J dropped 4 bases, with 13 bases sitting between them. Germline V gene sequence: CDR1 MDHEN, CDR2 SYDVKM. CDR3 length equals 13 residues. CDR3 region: CASSRLNLYEQYF. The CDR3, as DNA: TGTGCCAGCAGCCGCTTAAATCTTTACGAGCAGTACTTC.

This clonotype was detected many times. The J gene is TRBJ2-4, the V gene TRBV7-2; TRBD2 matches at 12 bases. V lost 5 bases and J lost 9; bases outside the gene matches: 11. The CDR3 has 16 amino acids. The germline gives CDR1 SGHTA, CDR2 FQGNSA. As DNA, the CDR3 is TGTGCCAGCAGCCCCAAACTAGCGGGGGGAGGTTTCATTCAGTACTTC. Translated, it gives CASSPKLAGGGFIQYF.

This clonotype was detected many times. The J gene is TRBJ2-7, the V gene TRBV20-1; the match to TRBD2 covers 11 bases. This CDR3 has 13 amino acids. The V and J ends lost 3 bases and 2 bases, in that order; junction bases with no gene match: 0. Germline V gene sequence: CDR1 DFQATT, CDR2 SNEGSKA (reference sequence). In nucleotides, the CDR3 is TGCAGTGCTAGGGGACTAGCGGCCTACGAGCAGTACTTC. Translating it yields CSARGLAAYEQYF.

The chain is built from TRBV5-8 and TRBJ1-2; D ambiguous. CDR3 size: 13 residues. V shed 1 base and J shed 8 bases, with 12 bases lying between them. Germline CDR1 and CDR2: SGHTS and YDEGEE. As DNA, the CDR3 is TGTGCCAGCAGCTTGTTCGGGGTTGGAGGCTACACCTTC. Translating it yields CASSLFGVGGYTF.